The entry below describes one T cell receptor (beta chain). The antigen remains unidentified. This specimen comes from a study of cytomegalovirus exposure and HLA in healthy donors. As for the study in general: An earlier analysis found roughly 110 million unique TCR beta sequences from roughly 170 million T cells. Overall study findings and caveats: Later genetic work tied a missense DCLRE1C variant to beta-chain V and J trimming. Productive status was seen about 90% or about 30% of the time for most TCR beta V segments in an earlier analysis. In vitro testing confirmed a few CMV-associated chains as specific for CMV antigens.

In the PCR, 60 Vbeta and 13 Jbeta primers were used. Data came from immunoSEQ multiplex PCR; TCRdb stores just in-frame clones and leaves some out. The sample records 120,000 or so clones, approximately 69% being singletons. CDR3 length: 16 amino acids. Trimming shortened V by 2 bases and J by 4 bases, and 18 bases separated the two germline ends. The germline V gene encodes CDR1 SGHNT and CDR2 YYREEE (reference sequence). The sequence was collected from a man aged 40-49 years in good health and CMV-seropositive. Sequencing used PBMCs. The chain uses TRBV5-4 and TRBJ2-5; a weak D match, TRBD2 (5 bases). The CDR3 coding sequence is TGTGCCAGCAGCTTTAGATCGGGAAAGGGTGGAGAGACCCAGTACTTC. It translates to CASSFRSGKGGETQYF.